This TCR beta chain was sequenced for a study of blood T cell repertoires in COVID-19. Study-wide context: Acute and convalescent COVID-19 samples came from the United States, Italy and Spain. Sources were T cells, B-cell-depleted T cells, or PBMCs; the material itself was cDNA or gDNA.

Losses at the gene ends were 4 bases for V and 3 bases for J; bases not matched to a gene: 2. Germline values: CDR1 SGHNT, CDR2 YYREEE (reference sequence). The CDR3 runs to 13 residues. Authors' data handling: Estimation of nucleated cell counts was performed using reference gene primer amplification. TCRdb's copy holds only in-frame clones and misses some; the assay was immunoSEQ multiplex PCR. That table gives V, J and clone size, and the DNA gave D and trimming. Seen here are roughly 170,000 clones, 80% to 90% observed once, and the top ten hold around 21%. The specimen was peripheral blood. This clonotype was sampled from a man between 70 and 80 years old with active or convalescent COVID-19. The chain recombines TRBV5-4 with TRBJ2-3; 7 bases fit TRBD1. CDR3 nucleotide sequence: TGTGCCAGCAGCGTGGGACAGACAGATACGCAGTATTTT. Translation gives CASSVGQTDTQYF. The full variable domain, in which reference TRBV5-4 and TRBJ2-3 provide the parts outside the CDR3, is ETGVTQSPTHLIKTRGQQVTLRCSSQSGHNTVSWYQQALGQGPQFIFQYYREEENGRGNFPPRFSGLQFPNYSSELNVNALELDDSALYLCASSVGQTDTQYFGPGTRLTVL.